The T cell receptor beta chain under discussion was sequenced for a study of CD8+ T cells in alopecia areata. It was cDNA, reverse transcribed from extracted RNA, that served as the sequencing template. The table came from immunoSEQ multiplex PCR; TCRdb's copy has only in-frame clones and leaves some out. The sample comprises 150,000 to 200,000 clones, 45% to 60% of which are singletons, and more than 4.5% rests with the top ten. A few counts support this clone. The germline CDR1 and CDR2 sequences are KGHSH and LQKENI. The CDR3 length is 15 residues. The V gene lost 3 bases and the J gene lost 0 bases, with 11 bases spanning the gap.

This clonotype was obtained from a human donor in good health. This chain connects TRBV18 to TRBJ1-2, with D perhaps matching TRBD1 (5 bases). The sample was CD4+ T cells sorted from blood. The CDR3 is CASSPSRQTNYGYTF. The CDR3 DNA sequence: TGTGCCAGCTCACCGAGCCGACAGACTAACTATGGCTACACCTTC.